The sequence of this T cell receptor beta chain was determined in a study of T cell responses to AZD1222 COVID-19 vaccine. Germline CDR1 is SEHNR and CDR2 is FQNEAQ (reference sequence). Germline trimming cut 6 bases from V and 0 bases from J; bases unmatched to any gene: 11. The CDR3 contains 17 residues. This clone has only one observation. TCRdb's copy holds only in-frame clones and misses some; the assay was immunoSEQ multiplex PCR. The sample lists 120,000 to 150,000 clones, around 90% seen once, with over 3% in the top ten. This chain links TRBV7-9 with TRBJ2-3, with TRBD2 matching 8 bases. This sequence was found in an adult who received the AZD1222 COVID-19 vaccine. Here the sequenced sample was peripheral blood, taken 28 days after the second AZD1222 dose. The CDR3 DNA sequence: TGTGCCAGCAGTCGGACGGGGGGGCGTACAAGCACAGATACGCAGTATTTT. Encoded protein: CASSRTGGRTSTDTQYF.